The 5 T cell receptor beta chains presented below share a single source sample, sequenced in a study of blood T cell repertoires in COVID-19. Profiling relied on immunoSEQ multiplex PCR, and the TCRdb table lists in-frame clones only, not all of them. Of under 350,000 clones in the sample, about 89% are singletons; the top ten hold about 4.6%. The sequenced sample was peripheral blood. The receptor set was obtained from a man in his forties or fifties with acute or convalescent COVID-19.

This chain links TRBV19 with TRBJ2-7; unclear D gene. This CDR3 has 14 amino acids. Germline assignment: CDR1 LNHDA and CDR2 SQIVND (reference sequence). V was shortened by 3 bases and J by 5 bases, with 14 bases between the two germline ends. Here the CDR3 reads CASSIGPASDEQYF. In DNA, the CDR3 is TGTGCCAGTAGTATTGGGCCGGCCTCGGACGAGCAGTACTTC.

The chain uses TRBV5-1 and TRBJ1-1, with D unresolved. Germline CDR1 reads SGHRS; CDR2 reads YFSETQ. Trimming removed 4 bases at V and 6 bases at J, with 13 bases between. The CDR3 has 13 residues. The CDR3 DNA sequence: TGCGCCAGCAGCGAGGATCCGGGGTCTGAAGCTTTCTTT. This codes for CASSEDPGSEAFF.

This sequence joins TRBV5-1 and TRBJ1-2; TRBD1 is a possible D gene (5 bases). The CDR3 totals 15 residues. The germline CDR1 and CDR2 sequences are SGHRS and YFSETQ. Trimming took 0 bases from V and 5 from J, leaving 14 bases between them. CDR3 sequence reads: CASSLGPLGTYGYTF. The CDR3 nucleotides are TGCGCCAGCAGCTTGGGGCCACTGGGGACTTATGGCTACACCTTC.

This clone was recorded once. This sequence joins TRBV3-1 (or the pseudogene TRBV3-2) and TRBJ1-1; possible D gene TRBD1, 6 bases. V shed 3 bases and J shed 1 base, with 9 bases lying between them. In germline, CDR1 is LGHDT, CDR2 YNNKEL (reference sequence). The CDR3 spans 14 residues. CDR3 DNA sequence: TGTGCCAGCAGCCATTTGGACAGGAACACTGAAGCTTTCTTT. This encodes CASSHLDRNTEAFF.

The chain employs TRBV30 and TRBJ1-6; D gene ambiguous. The CDR3 length is 11 residues. Germline lookup yields CDR1 GTSNPN and CDR2 SVGIG (reference sequence). Trimming cost V 3 bases and J 10 bases, with 7 bases left between them. CDR3 sequence: CAWREGSPLHF. DNA of the CDR3: TGTGCCTGGAGAGAGGGCTCACCCCTCCACTTT.